This section outlines one TCR beta chain sequence together with its context. Its specificity is not known. Sequencing used immunoSEQ multiplex PCR; TCRdb keeps in-frame clones, though not all of them. The sample holds about 70,000 clones, roughly 80% seen once. The sampling schedule covered blood at baseline, cycle 4 day 1, and cycle 7 day 1. This record belongs to a study of OX40 agonist ivuxolimab in advanced cancers. Across the whole study: The treatment was a fully human IgG2 OX40 agonist, ivuxolimab.

This CDR3 contains 13 residues. Germline V gene lookup returns CDR1 MNHNS and CDR2 SASEGT. V was clipped by 4 bases and J by 11 bases; unmatched bases: 6. Findings of the study overall: Certain nonresponding patients likewise had low normalized T-cell clonal expansion. CD8+ T cells (on average) carried more expanded clones than CD4+ T cells.

The J gene is TRBJ1-1, the V gene TRBV6-1, with 11 bases that match TRBD1. The sequences come from CD4+ or CD8+ T cells sorted from blood, collected in a trial of the OX40 agonist ivuxolimab. This sequence was found in an adult with an advanced solid tumor such as melanoma, head and neck, liver or kidney cancer. DNA for the CDR3: TGTGCCAGCAGTGGAAGGGACAGGGGGGAGGCTTTCTTT. It encodes CASSGRDRGEAFF.